One sample yielded the 3 T cell receptor beta chains listed below, sequenced in a study of technical replicates of blood from a handful of donors. Clones were read by immunoSEQ multiplex PCR, and TCRdb kept only the in-frame ones, dropping some. Found here are some 80,000 clones, around 94% of them singletons; the top ten hold 0.38%. The source material was T cells isolated from PBMCs. Source of these receptors: a human donor in good health.

The chain is built from TRBV27 and TRBJ2-2, with TRBD1 identical over 7 bases. Germline V lookup: CDR1 MNHEY, CDR2 SMNVEV (reference sequence). V trimming: 7 bases; J trimming: 0 bases; junction bases outside the gene matches: 8. The CDR3 spans 16 residues. CDR3 DNA sequence: TGTGCCAGCACCGTGATAGGACAGGCGAACACCGGGGAGCTGTTTTTT. Amino acid sequence: CASTVIGQANTGELFF.

The J gene is TRBJ1-5, the V gene TRBV30; 8 bases are a match to TRBD1. From germline, CDR1 is GTSNPN and CDR2 SVGIG (reference sequence). CDR3 length: 12 amino acids. The V segment lost 5 bases and the J segment 6 bases; nucleotides outside the gene matches: 3. Here the CDR3 DNA reads TGTGCCTGGGACAGGGGCGGTCAGCCCCAGCATTTT. Its protein product is CAWDRGGQPQHF.

The chain carries TRBV5-5 and TRBJ1-5, with 9 bases identical to TRBD1. The CDR3 consists of 14 residues. V lost 4 bases and J lost 5; bases outside the gene matches: 4. Germline CDR1 reads SGHKS; CDR2 reads YYEKEE (reference sequence). CDR3 sequence reads: CASSEDRGYQPQHF. Written as DNA, the CDR3 is TGTGCCAGCAGCGAGGACAGGGGCTATCAGCCCCAGCATTTT. The full variable domain, its missing parts supplied by reference TRBV5-5 and TRBJ1-5, is DAGVTQSPTHLIKTRGQQVTLRCSPISGHKSVSWYQQVLGQGPQFIFQYYEKEERGRGNFPDRFSARQFPNYSSELNVNALLLGDSALYLCASSEDRGYQPQHFGDGTRLSIL.